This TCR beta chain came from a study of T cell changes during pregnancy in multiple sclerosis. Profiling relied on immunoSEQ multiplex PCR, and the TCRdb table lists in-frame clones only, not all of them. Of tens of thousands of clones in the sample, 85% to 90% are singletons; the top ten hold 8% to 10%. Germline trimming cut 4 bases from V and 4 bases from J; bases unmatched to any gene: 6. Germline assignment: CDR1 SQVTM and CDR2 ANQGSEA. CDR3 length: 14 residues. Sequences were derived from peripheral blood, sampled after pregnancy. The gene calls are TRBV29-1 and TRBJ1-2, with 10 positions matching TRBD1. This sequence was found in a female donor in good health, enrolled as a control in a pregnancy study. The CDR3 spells CSVGGGQGIYGYTF. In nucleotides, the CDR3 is TGCAGCGTTGGTGGGGGACAGGGGATCTATGGCTACACCTTC.